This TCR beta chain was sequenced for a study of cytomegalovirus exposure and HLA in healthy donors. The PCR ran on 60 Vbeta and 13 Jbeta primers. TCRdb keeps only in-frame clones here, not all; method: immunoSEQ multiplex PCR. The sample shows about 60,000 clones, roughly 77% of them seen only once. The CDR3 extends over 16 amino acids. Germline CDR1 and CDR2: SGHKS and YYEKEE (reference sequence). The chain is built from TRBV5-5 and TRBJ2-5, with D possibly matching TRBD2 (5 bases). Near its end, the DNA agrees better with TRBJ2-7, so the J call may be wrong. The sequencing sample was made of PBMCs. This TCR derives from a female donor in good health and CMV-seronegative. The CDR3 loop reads CASSLEGFGGNYEQYF. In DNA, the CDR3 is TGTGCCAGCAGCTTGGAAGGTTTCGGAGGAAACTACGAGCAGTACTTC.